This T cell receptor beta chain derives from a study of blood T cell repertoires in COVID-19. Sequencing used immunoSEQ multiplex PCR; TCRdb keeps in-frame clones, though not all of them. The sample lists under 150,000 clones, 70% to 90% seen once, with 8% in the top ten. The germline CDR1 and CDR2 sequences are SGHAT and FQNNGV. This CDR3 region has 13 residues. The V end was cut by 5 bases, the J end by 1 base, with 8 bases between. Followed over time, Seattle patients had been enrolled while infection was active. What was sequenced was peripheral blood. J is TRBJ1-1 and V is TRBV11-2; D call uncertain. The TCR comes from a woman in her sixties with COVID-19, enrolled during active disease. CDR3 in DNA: TGTGCCAGCAGCGAAAGGAGGAACACTGAAGCTTTCTTT. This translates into CASSERRNTEAFF. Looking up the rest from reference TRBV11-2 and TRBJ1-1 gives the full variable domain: EAGVAQSPRYKIIEKRQSVAFWCNPISGHATLYWYQQILGQGPKLLIQFQNNGVVDDSQLPKDRFSAERLKGVDSTLKIQPAKLEDSAVYLCASSERRNTEAFFGQGTRLTVV.